The 31 T cell receptor beta chains reported below all come from one sample, sequenced in a study of CD8 T cells in ankylosing spondylitis. TCRdb used MiXCR to reprocess the 5' RACE reads, holding one entry per CDR3 protein. The data contain roughly 440,000 distinct CDR3 sequences, about a sixth of them singletons. Their antigen targets remain unknown. The study, taken as a whole, reports: Ankylosing spondylitis blood appeared to carry a characteristic TCR beta motif of several highly homologous variants.

The source material was blood, either unsorted or a sorted T cell fraction (not recorded which). Receptors originate from a male donor with ankylosing spondylitis.

The table lists this clonotype with a few counts. This sequence joins TRBV7-3 and TRBJ2-5; D is possibly TRBD1 (6 bases). The V end lost 4 bases, the J end lost 0 bases, and 15 bases lay between the germline ends. CDR3 size: 16 residues. The V gene's germline CDR1 is SGHTA and CDR2 FQGTGA. CDR3 coding DNA: TGTGCCAGCAGCTCGACAGGACCACCGTACCAAGAGACCCAGTACTTC. Residues: CASSSTGPPYQETQYF.

V gene TRBV20-1 combines with J gene TRBJ1-1; the D is unclear. Germline assignment: CDR1 DFQATT and CDR2 SNEGSKA (reference sequence). V was pared by 5 bases and J by 7 bases, with 14 bases between. The CDR3 is made up of 12 amino acids. The CDR3 DNA reads TGCAGTGCTGTATGGACTGCCAATGAAGCTTTCTTT. This codes for CSAVWTANEAFF.

Only a few counts were recorded for this clonotype. The chain recombines TRBV6-5 with TRBJ2-1, with a weak D call TRBD1 (5 bases). Per germline, CDR1 MNHEY and CDR2 SVGAGI. CDR3 size: 15 residues. V lost 4 bases, J lost 5 bases, and 15 bases lay in between. CDR3 in amino acids: CASSFQGGANNEQFF. Here the CDR3 DNA reads TGTGCCAGCAGTTTTCAGGGTGGAGCTAACAATGAGCAGTTCTTC.

The rearrangement links TRBV7-6 to TRBJ1-1, with unresolved D. Looked up from germline, CDR1 is SGHVS and CDR2 is FNYEAQ. The CDR3 length is 13 residues. V was cut by 5 bases and J by 0 bases, with 7 bases left in between. CDR3 amino acids: CASSLDVNTEAFF. The CDR3 DNA follows: TGTGCCAGCAGCCTGGACGTGAACACTGAAGCTTTCTTT.

A few counts support this clonotype. The J gene is TRBJ2-1, the V gene TRBV28, with TRBD1 identical over 11 bases. The CDR3 sequence is 14 residues long. Germline V gene sequence: CDR1 MDHEN, CDR2 SYDVKM. V lost 5 bases and J lost 3; bases outside the gene matches: 0. CDR3 nucleotides: TGTGCCAGCAGTGGGACAGGGGGCTACAATGAGCAGTTCTTC. Protein sequence: CASSGTGGYNEQFF.

In this sample, this clonotype turned up a few times. The V gene is TRBV4-2, the J gene TRBJ2-6; TRBD2 matches 9 bases. This CDR3 has 18 residues. J was trimmed by 1 base and V by 5 bases; bases with no gene match: 9. Germline V gene data show CDR1 as LGHNA and CDR2 as YNFKEQ. The CDR3 region has the DNA TGTGCCAGCAGCATGACTAGCGGTACAACTTCTGGGGCCAACGTCCTGACTTTC. Its protein is CASSMTSGTTSGANVLTF.

This clonotype occurred a few times. The genes are TRBV3-1 and TRBJ2-5, with 13 positions matching TRBD2. With 4 bases clipped from V and 4 bases from J, the junction kept 9 bases outside the gene matches. The CDR3 covers 17 residues. Germline CDR1 reads LGHDT; CDR2 reads YNNKEL (reference sequence). The CDR3 DNA is TGTGCCAGCAGCCCGGGACTAGCGGGGACCTTACGAGAGACCCAGTACTTC. It codes for CASSPGLAGTLRETQYF.

The genes are TRBV5-1 and TRBJ2-3; D might be TRBD1 (5 bases). V was pared by 5 bases and J by 2 bases, with 12 bases between. Germline loops: CDR1 SGHRS, CDR2 YFSETQ. This CDR3 is built from 14 residues. The CDR3 nucleotides are TGCGCCAGCAGTGGAACAGGCTACACAGATACGCAGTATTTT. Protein sequence: CASSGTGYTDTQYF.

This clonotype was counted a few times. The genes are TRBV14 and TRBJ1-2; no clear D gene. Trimming removed 2 bases at V and 4 bases at J, with 8 bases between. CDR1 SGHDN and CDR2 FVKESK come from the germline V gene. The CDR3 consists of 13 residues. The CDR3: CASSQPGPYGYTF. The CDR3 DNA is TGTGCCAGCAGCCAACCCGGGCCCTATGGCTACACCTTC.

The V gene is TRBV7-3, the J gene TRBJ2-3, with TRBD2 matching 10 bases. Germline V gene lookup returns CDR1 SGHTA and CDR2 FQGTGA. J gave up 1 base and V 5 bases, and 6 bases lay outside the gene matches. The CDR3 consists of 16 residues. CDR3 nucleotide sequence: TGTGCCAGCAGCCCTAGCGGGGGTTCTCGCACAGATACGCAGTATTTT. This translates into CASSPSGGSRTDTQYF.

This clonotype was observed a handful of times. The chain recombines TRBV5-1 with TRBJ1-1, with a possible D match to TRBD1 (6 bases). Trimming took off 3 bases at V and 0 bases at J, with 12 bases between the two ends. This CDR3 has 15 amino acids. CDR1 is SGHRS and CDR2 is YFSETQ in the germline V gene. The DNA of the CDR3 is TGCGCCAGCAGCTATAAAGGACAGCTGAACACTGAAGCTTTCTTT. Translation: CASSYKGQLNTEAFF.

The gene calls are TRBV16 and TRBJ1-2, with D possibly being TRBD1 (6 bases). The CDR3 extends over 15 amino acids. V was cut by 2 bases and J by 3 bases, with 13 bases left in between. Germline assignment: CDR1 KGHSY and CDR2 FQNENV. The CDR3 is CASSQGTSSYYGYTF. The CDR3 nucleotides are TGTGCCAGCAGCCAAGGGACATCCTCCTACTATGGCTACACCTTC.

V usage is TRBV7-2 and J usage is TRBJ2-1, with D possibly matching TRBD2 (5 bases). The CDR3 totals 15 residues. Germline loops: CDR1 SGHTA, CDR2 FQGNSA. V was shortened by 0 bases and J by 4 bases, with 10 bases between the two germline ends. As DNA, the CDR3 is TGTGCCAGCAGCTTAGCGCGGACTGGTTACAATGAGCAGTTCTTC. Encoded protein: CASSLARTGYNEQFF.

The gene calls are TRBV5-1 and TRBJ2-2, with no clear D. Germline assignment: CDR1 SGHRS and CDR2 YFSETQ. The CDR3 is 15 residues long. V shed 0 bases and J shed 4 bases, with 10 bases lying between them. The CDR3, as DNA: TGCGCCAGCAGCTTGGAGGGTCCCGGCACCGGGGAGCTGTTTTTT. This encodes CASSLEGPGTGELFF.

The V call is TRBV18, the J call TRBJ1-5, with D perhaps TRBD1 (5 bases). V lost 3 bases to trimming and J lost 9 bases, with 18 bases between them. The CDR3 is 15 amino acids. Looked up from germline, CDR1 is KGHSH and CDR2 is LQKENI. CDR3 sequence reads: CASSPRDYLRGPQHF. DNA for the CDR3: TGTGCCAGCTCACCGCGGGACTATCTGCGGGGGCCCCAGCATTTT.

Here the CDR3 reads CASSQGLPGNTIYF. CDR3 nucleotides: TGTGCCAGCAGTCAAGGGTTGCCTGGAAACACCATATATTTT. The rearrangement joins TRBV12-3 or TRBV12-4 to TRBJ1-3, with D unclear. Deletions cut 5 bases from V and 2 bases from J, with 10 bases between. The CDR3 is made up of 14 amino acids.

This clonotype appeared many times. The rearrangement links TRBV7-9 to TRBJ2-7, with D hard to call. V was pared by 7 bases and J by 0 bases, with 10 bases between. Germline values: CDR1 SEHNR, CDR2 FQNEAQ (reference sequence). The CDR3 loop spans 13 amino acids. The CDR3 is CASTRDGSYEQYF. Here the CDR3 DNA reads TGTGCCAGCACCAGAGATGGCTCCTACGAGCAGTACTTC.

This clonotype appeared many times. V is TRBV2 and J is TRBJ1-5; D is unclear. CDR1 is SNHLY, CDR2 FYNNEI, per germline. V lost 3 bases and J lost 6, with 9 bases in between. This CDR3 has 13 residues. CDR3 nucleotide sequence: TGTGCCAGCAGTGAGAGGGCGAGTCAGCCCCAGCATTTT. It specifies CASSERASQPQHF.

This clonotype was seen only a few times. The gene calls are TRBV11-3 and TRBJ2-2; no definite D call. Germline V CDR1 and CDR2: SGHNT, YENEEA. Trimming removed 5 bases at V and 3 bases at J, with 7 bases between. CDR3 length: 13 residues. The chain's CDR3 is CASSRSYTGELFF. The DNA of the CDR3 is TGTGCCAGCAGCCGTAGCTACACCGGGGAGCTGTTTTTT. The variable domain in full, with the rest retrieved from reference TRBV11-3 and TRBJ2-2, is EAGVVQSPRYKIIEKKQPVAFWCNPISGHNTLYWYLQNLGQGPELLIRYENEEAVDDSQLPKDRFSAERLKGVDSTLKIQPAELGDSAVYLCASSRSYTGELFFGEGSRLTVL.

This clonotype was observed once. The V and J genes are TRBV6-1 and TRBJ1-4; D may be TRBD1 (6 bases). Germline CDR1 is MNHNS and CDR2 is SASEGT. Trimming took off 6 bases at V and 5 bases at J, with 22 bases between the two ends. The CDR3 loop spans 17 amino acids. The CDR3 is CASSPFGVFRGNEKLFF. The DNA for the CDR3 is TGTGCCAGCAGCCCATTCGGAGTCTTCAGGGGAAATGAAAAACTGTTTTTT.

The chain carries TRBV7-2 and TRBJ2-5, with TRBD2 identical over 8 bases. Germline V gene lookup returns CDR1 SGHTA and CDR2 FQGNSA. V lost 0 bases to trimming and J lost 2 bases; unmatched junction nucleotides: 5. This CDR3 region has 16 residues. The CDR3 nucleotides are TGTGCCAGCAGCTTAGCAGTAGCGGGAAATCAAGAGACCCAGTACTTC. Residues: CASSLAVAGNQETQYF.

This sequence joins TRBV5-1 and TRBJ1-1; 7 positions agree with TRBD1. The CDR3 runs to 15 residues. Unmatched junction bases numbered 6, after V lost 1 base and J lost 3 bases. Germline CDR1 and CDR2: SGHRS and YFSETQ. As DNA, the CDR3 is TGCGCCAGCAGCTTGCCGGGACAGAGGGACACTGAAGCTTTCTTT. It codes for CASSLPGQRDTEAFF.

This clonotype has at least ten counts. This chain uses TRBV7-2 with TRBJ1-2; a possible D gene is TRBD1 (6 bases). The CDR3 is made up of 13 amino acids. Trimming shortened V by 4 bases and J by 2 bases, and 8 bases separated the two germline ends. Germline V lookup: CDR1 SGHTA, CDR2 FQGNSA. As DNA, the CDR3 is TGTGCCAGCAGCTACGGACAGAACTATGGCTACACCTTC. Amino acids: CASSYGQNYGYTF.

This clonotype was recorded at least ten times. This chain uses TRBV12-3 or TRBV12-4 with TRBJ1-1, with TRBD1 as a possible D gene (5 bases). The ends were cut back, 6 bases at V and 4 bases at J, with 18 bases in the middle. There are 15 residues in the CDR3. The CDR3 DNA sequence: TGTGCCAGCAGCCAAGGGACCCCCGGAGGCACTGAAGCTTTCTTT. As protein: CASSQGTPGGTEAFF.

This clonotype turned up a few times. This chain uses TRBV28 with TRBJ2-5; the match to TRBD2 covers 7 bases. Germline assignment: CDR1 MDHEN and CDR2 SYDVKM. The CDR3 is 14 amino acids. The ends lost 1 base at V and 4 bases at J; junction bases unmatched: 3. The CDR3, as DNA: TGTGCCAGCAGTTTATTTGGCGGGGGAGAGACCCAGTACTTC. It translates to CASSLFGGGETQYF. The full variable domain, its missing parts supplied by reference TRBV28 and TRBJ2-5, is DVKVTQSSRYLVKRTGEKVFLECVQDMDHENMFWYRQDPGLGLRLIYFSYDVKMKEKGDIPEGYSVSREKKERFSLILESASTNQTSMYLCASSLFGGGETQYFGPGTRLLVL.

This chain connects TRBV20-1 to TRBJ2-5; 11 bases fit TRBD2. Per germline, CDR1 DFQATT and CDR2 SNEGSKA (reference sequence). Germline trimming cut 5 bases from V and 9 bases from J; bases unmatched to any gene: 20. The CDR3 sequence is 17 residues long. The CDR3 DNA sequence: TGCAGTGCTTACTTAGCGGGGGGGCTCCCTATTAGAGAACCCCAGTACTTC. Translating it yields CSAYLAGGLPIREPQYF.

This clonotype was counted a few times. The chain has TRBV7-8 and TRBJ2-3; no firm D call. With 6 bases removed from V and 3 bases from J, the gap between germline ends came to 13 bases. Germline V gene data show CDR1 as SGHVS and CDR2 as FQNEAQ. The CDR3 sequence is 14 residues long. The CDR3 here is CASRSRLGTDTQYF. In nucleotides, the CDR3 is TGTGCCAGCAGGAGCCGACTGGGAACAGATACGCAGTATTTT.

This clonotype was detected only a few times. V gene TRBV6-1 combines with J gene TRBJ2-5; D assignment may be TRBD1 or TRBD2 (5 bases each). This CDR3 contains 13 residues. V lost 1 base to trimming and J lost 7 bases, with 10 bases between them. Germline V gives CDR1 MNHNS, CDR2 SASEGT. Written as DNA, the CDR3 is TGTGCCAGCAGTGAAGGGGGGAGTGGGACCCAGTACTTC. This translates into CASSEGGSGTQYF.

This clonotype was counted between two and nine times. V and J are TRBV3-1 and TRBJ2-5; TRBD2 matches 7 bases. This CDR3 has 14 residues. Trimming at V came to 6 bases and at J to 2 bases, leaving 6 bases not matched to a gene. The germline V gene has CDR1 LGHDT and CDR2 YNNKEL (reference sequence). The CDR3 here is CASRLSSGQETQYF. The CDR3 region has the DNA TGTGCCAGCAGGCTGTCTAGCGGTCAAGAGACCCAGTACTTC.

Written as DNA, the CDR3 is TGCGCCAGCAGTGAGTCGCCAGGTAGCACAGATACGCAGTATTTT. It specifies CASSESPGSTDTQYF. This chain connects TRBV10-1 to TRBJ2-3; D is unresolved. This CDR3 is 15 amino acids long. V lost 0 bases and J lost 0, with 7 bases in between. The germline gives CDR1 WNHNN, CDR2 SYGVQD (reference sequence).

This clonotype was seen repeatedly, ten times or more. This sequence joins TRBV7-2 and TRBJ2-7; 10 nucleotides agree with TRBD2. The germline CDR1 and CDR2 sequences are SGHTA and FQGNSA. CDR3 length: 15 amino acids. V shed 1 base, J shed 7 bases, and the junction held 7 bases outside the gene matches. The CDR3 sequence is CASSLDPSGSREQYF. Here the CDR3 DNA reads TGTGCCAGCAGCTTAGATCCTAGCGGGAGCAGGGAGCAGTACTTC.